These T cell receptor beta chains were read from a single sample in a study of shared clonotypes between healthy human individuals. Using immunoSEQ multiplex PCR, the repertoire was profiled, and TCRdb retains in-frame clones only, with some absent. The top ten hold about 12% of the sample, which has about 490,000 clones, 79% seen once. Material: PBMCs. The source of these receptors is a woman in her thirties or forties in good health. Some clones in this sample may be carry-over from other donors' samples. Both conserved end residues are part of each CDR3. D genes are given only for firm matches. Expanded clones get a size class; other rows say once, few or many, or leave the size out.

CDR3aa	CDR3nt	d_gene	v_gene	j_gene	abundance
CASSLDRVQGQETQYF	TGTGCCAGCAGCTTAGACCGGGTACAGGGACAAGAGACCCAGTACTTC	-	TRBV11-2	TRBJ2-5	-
CASSETAVRSYEQYF	TGTGCCAGCAGTGAAACGGCGGTGAGGAGCTACGAGCAGTACTTC	-	TRBV2	TRBJ2-7	-
CASTGEGGYYGYTF	TGTGCCAGCACGGGCGAGGGGGGCTACTATGGCTACACCTTC	-	TRBV2	TRBJ1-2	-
CASSEGRFRPGYTF	TGTGCCAGCAGCGAGGGTCGATTCCGGCCTGGCTACACCTTC	-	TRBV6-1	TRBJ1-2	-
CASSLVQTNNYGYTF	TGTGCCAGCAGCTTAGTACAGACTAATAACTATGGCTACACCTTC	-	TRBV11-2	TRBJ1-2	-
CASSAGTGLGYGYTF	TGTGCCAGTAGTGCGGGGACAGGCCTCGGGTATGGCTACACCTTC	TRBD1	TRBV19	TRBJ1-2	-
CASSRTSDQETQYF	TGTGCCAGCAGCCGCACTAGCGACCAAGAGACCCAGTACTTC	TRBD2	TRBV2	TRBJ2-5	many
CASSFDRGPIVVYGYTF	TGTGCCAGCAGTTTTGACAGGGGCCCTATAGTGGTCTATGGCTACACCTTC	TRBD1	TRBV28	TRBJ1-2	-
CASSFIARVNQPQHF	TGTGCCAGCAGTTTTATTGCCAGGGTCAATCAGCCCCAGCATTTT	-	TRBV28	TRBJ1-5	-
CASSEMGLAFEQFF	TGTGCCAGCAGTGAAATGGGACTAGCTTTTGAGCAGTTCTTC	TRBD2	TRBV6-1	TRBJ2-1	few
CASSREAIGSLAEAFF	TGTGCCAGCAGCCGGGAGGCCATAGGCAGCCTTGCTGAAGCTTTCTTT	-	TRBV13	TRBJ1-1	-
CASSLDAGNYNEQFF	TGCGCCAGCAGCTTGGATGCGGGGAACTACAATGAGCAGTTCTTC	-	TRBV5-1	TRBJ2-1	-
CASSQVALLAGGGSDTQYF	TGTGCCAGCAGCCAAGTTGCCCTTTTAGCGGGAGGGGGGTCAGATACGCAGTATTTT	TRBD2	TRBV4-2	TRBJ2-3	-
CASSTGEHYGYTF	TGTGCCAGCTCGACAGGGGAGCACTATGGCTACACCTTC	TRBD1	TRBV18	TRBJ1-2	few
CASNRVTDGYTF	TGTGCCAGCAACAGGGTAACGGATGGCTACACCTTC	-	TRBV7-9	TRBJ1-2	-
CASSLDGRQIQASDTQYF	TGCGCCAGCAGCTTGGACGGGAGACAGATCCAGGCGTCAGATACGCAGTATTTT	-	TRBV5-1	TRBJ2-3	once
CASSLLGVAVSTDTQYF	TGTGCCAGCAGTCTCCTCGGGGTAGCGGTAAGCACAGATACGCAGTATTTT	-	TRBV28	TRBJ2-3	-
CASSQDLLAGRSSYNEQFF	TGCGCCAGCAGCCAAGATTTACTAGCGGGCAGGAGCTCCTACAATGAGCAGTTCTTC	TRBD2	TRBV4-1	TRBJ2-1	-
CASSYSSGTAYNEQFF	TGTGCCAGCAGTTACTCCTCCGGGACTGCATACAATGAGCAGTTCTTC	-	TRBV6-5	TRBJ2-1	once
CASSFSVGELFF	TGTGCCAGCAGCTTTTCGGTCGGGGAGCTGTTTTTT	-	TRBV11-2	TRBJ2-2	once
CASSRDRDNYGYTF	TGTGCCAGCAGCCGGGACAGGGATAACTATGGCTACACCTTC	TRBD1	TRBV6-5	TRBJ1-2	-
CASSLLGLAGVTAYEQYF	TGCGCCAGCAGCTTACTGGGACTAGCGGGGGTAACCGCCTACGAGCAGTACTTC	TRBD2	TRBV5-1	TRBJ2-7	-
CASSVGTAPRGYGYTF	TGTGCCAGCAGTGTCGGGACAGCCCCTAGAGGCTATGGCTACACCTTC	TRBD1	TRBV6-1	TRBJ1-2	few
CSVERTNTEAFF	TGCAGCGTTGAACGCACGAACACTGAAGCTTTCTTT	-	TRBV29-1	TRBJ1-1	-
CASSLDRNTEAFF	TGCGCCAGCAGCTTGGACCGGAACACTGAAGCTTTCTTT	-	TRBV5-1	TRBJ1-1	few
CSVEAGAGGTGELFF	TGCAGCGTTGAAGCGGGGGCAGGGGGAACCGGGGAGCTGTTTTTT	-	TRBV29-1	TRBJ2-2	-